This T cell receptor beta chain was observed in a study of somatic mutations in cytotoxic T cells in rheumatoid arthritis listed by TCRdb under 2017. Broadly, across the study: Peripheral blood (approximately 32 ml EDTA) was collected from patients immediately after diagnosis and before any treatment began. A FACSAria II or Sony SH800 was used to flow-sort some V beta antibody-stained T-cell populations at nearly 100% purity, and TCRB sequencing was also done on sorted V beta1+ cells. The study asked whether expanded CD8+ T-cell clones in newly diagnosed, untreated rheumatoid arthritis carry somatic mutations, and used TCRB deep sequencing to characterize clonality. TCRB deep sequencing was performed for roughly 69 rheumatoid arthritis patients and around 20 healthy controls. The median ages of the patient and control groups were essentially identical.

Cut back by 3 bases and 2 bases, the V and J ends lie 11 bases apart. Inclusive of the bounding cysteine and phenylalanine, the CDR3 is 15 residues long. The DNA shown is the 45-base CDR3, in frame from base 1. For CDR1 and CDR2, the germline V gene (reference sequence) lists LNHDA and SQIVND. On an AutoMACS, CD4+ and CD8+ cells were isolated via positive magnetic bead selection, and their purity was verified by flow cytometry. Initial screening for clonal expansions relied on flow cytometry with a TCR V beta antibody panel, after which sorted CD8+ fractions underwent TCRB deep sequencing for characterization. Isolation of peripheral blood mononuclear cells was done through Ficoll-Paque PLUS density gradient separation. DNA from CD4-enriched, CD8-enriched or PBMC samples was extracted using Nucleospin Tissue or Tissue XS kits and then quantified on a Qubit 2.0 fluorometer. With regard to this clone: Its antigen has not been determined. Nothing much larger sits one base from this clone, and base qualities are not available.

TCRB CDR3 sequencing used the immunoSEQ assay on genomic DNA. The study's own analysis went as follows. When patient CD8+ clones exceeding 1% were checked against published virus-specific TCRB sequences, only a few matched. Analyses were restricted to productive TCRB rearrangements. A clone was defined by a unique TCRB CDR3 sequence, and clonality was computed as a productive clonality index based on Shannon entropy. The template counts of each clone relative to the total templates per sample were used to calculate repertoire overlap between two samples. A correlation with a Spearman r of roughly 0.66 was found between V-gene usage by flow cytometry and V-gene usage by TCRB sequencing. As stored in TCRdb, this immuneACCESS dataset retains in-frame rearrangements with V and J assigned. A fraction of the clones does not appear; measured against another copy, unresolved V genes explain less than half of the discrepancy, and the remainder lacks a known reason. D and trimming come from the DNA, and the V and J calls and clone size come from that table. The sample table records 9,000 or so clones; about four fifths of these occur just once. Of the sample, approximately 4.9% is held by the ten largest clones.

Overall study results and their limits: CD8+ T-cell clonality in rheumatoid arthritis patients was not significantly different from that in age-matched healthy controls. Healthy controls showed no age-related increase in CD8+ clonality, whereas patients did (Spearman r=0.49). In about an eighth of the roughly 60 patients, more than 20% of CD8+ cells belonged to the largest CD8+ clone, while several identical CD8+ TCRB sequences were shared between blood and synovial fluid. Viral specificity could not be ruled out by absence from virus-specific databases, and the antigen targets of the expanded CD8+ clones remained unknown. No adjustment for multiple comparisons was made for the slight TRBV07 underrepresentation in patients.

The chain links TRBV19 with TRBJ1-5, with the D segment identity uncertain. The sequenced sample consisted of CD8+ T cells sorted from blood. The TCR sequence derives from an adult with rheumatoid arthritis. The CDR3 protein: CASSMSGMGNQPQHF. The bases read TGTGCCAGTAGTATGTCGGGTATGGGCAATCAGCCCCAGCATTTT.